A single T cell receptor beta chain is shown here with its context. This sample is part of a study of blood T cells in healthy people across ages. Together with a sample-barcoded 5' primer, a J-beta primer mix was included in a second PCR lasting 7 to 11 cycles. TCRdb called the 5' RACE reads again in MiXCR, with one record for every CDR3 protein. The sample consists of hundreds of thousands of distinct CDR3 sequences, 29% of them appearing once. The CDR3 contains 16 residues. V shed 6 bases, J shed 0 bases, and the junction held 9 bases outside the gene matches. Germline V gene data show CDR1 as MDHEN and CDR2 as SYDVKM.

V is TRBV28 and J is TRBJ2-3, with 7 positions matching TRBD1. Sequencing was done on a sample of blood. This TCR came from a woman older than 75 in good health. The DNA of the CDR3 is TGTGCCAGCAGGTGGACCCGGACAGGTAGCACAGATACGCAGTATTTT. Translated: CASRWTRTGSTDTQYF.